Listed below are T cell receptor beta chains from one sample, sequenced in a study of post-analysis software for immune sequencing data. TCRdb called the PCR reads again in MiXCR, with one record for every CDR3 protein. The sample contains approximately 630,000 distinct CDR3 sequences, approximately 60% of which appear only once. Sequenced input: blood. Receptors originate from a girl aged 2-10 years with multiple sclerosis. Each CDR3 is given with its conserved first and last residue. The D gene is left open where the match is weak. Part of the rows lack a size; the others show once, few, many or a class for expanded clones.

>TRBJ2-3|.|TRBD2|TRBV12-3/TRBV12-4
CASSLLLAGGSTDTQYF
TGTGCCAGCAGTTTACTCCTAGCGGGGGGTAGCACAGATACGCAGTATTTT
>TRBJ2-3|few|.|TRBV10-3
CAVSPRVVVADTQYF
TGTGCCGTCTCACCCAGGGTTGTCGTTGCAGATACGCAGTATTTT
>TRBJ2-7|.|.|TRBV2
CASSEGGHEQYF
TGTGCCAGCAGTGAAGGGGGCCACGAGCAGTACTTC
>TRBJ2-3|.|TRBD1|TRBV20-1
CSASRPGGVTDTQYF
TGCAGTGCTAGTAGACCAGGGGGCGTCACAGATACGCAGTATTTT
>TRBJ2-1|.|.|TRBV6-2/TRBV6-3
CASSIGGAPNEQFF
TGTGCCAGCAGCATAGGGGGGGCCCCAAATGAGCAGTTCTTC
>TRBJ2-1|once|TRBD1|TRBV5-1
CASSSLGQGGYNEQFF
TGCGCCAGCAGCTCCCTGGGACAGGGTGGGTACAATGAGCAGTTCTTC
>TRBJ2-1|.|TRBD1|TRBV6-5
CASSYRQGSQFF
TGTGCCAGCAGTTATCGACAGGGTTCGCAGTTCTTC
>TRBJ2-1|few|TRBD2|TRBV6-6
CAVAGGVNNEQFF
TGTGCAGTAGCGGGAGGTGTTAACAATGAGCAGTTCTTC
>TRBJ1-5|once|.|TRBV4-3
CASSQATGRNQPQHF
TGCGCCAGCAGCCAAGCAACCGGGCGCAATCAGCCCCAGCATTTT
>TRBJ2-5|.|.|TRBV29-1
CSVEVVAGPSETQYF
TGCAGCGTTGAGGTAGTTGCGGGACCCTCGGAGACCCAGTACTTC
>TRBJ2-1|.|.|TRBV29-1
CSVAGTWLYNEQFF
TGCAGCGTGGCCGGGACTTGGCTCTACAATGAGCAGTTCTTC
>TRBJ2-2|few|TRBD1|TRBV5-5
CASSQRGTGANTGELFF
TGTGCCAGCAGCCAAAGGGGGACAGGGGCGAACACCGGGGAGCTGTTTTTT
>TRBJ2-7|few|.|TRBV6-6
CASSYNSYEQYF
TGTGCCAGCAGTTATAACAGCTACGAGCAGTACTTC
>TRBJ2-1|few|.|TRBV27
CASSLFSYNEQFF
TGTGCCAGCAGTTTATTCTCATACAATGAGCAGTTCTTC
>TRBJ2-5|.|TRBD2|TRBV3-1
CASSQDGTSGRSQYF
TGTGCCAGCAGCCAAGACGGGACTAGCGGGAGAAGTCAGTACTTC
>TRBJ2-1|.|TRBD2|TRBV5-1
CASSEAGTSHEQFF
TGCGCCAGCAGCGAAGCCGGGACTAGTCATGAGCAGTTCTTC
>TRBJ1-2|once|.|TRBV7-2
CASSLYGSVYGYTF
TGTGCCAGCAGCTTATACGGGTCGGTCTATGGCTACACCTTC
>TRBJ2-5|few|.|TRBV20-1
CSAREAAGEETQYF
TGCAGTGCTCGGGAAGCGGCCGGTGAAGAGACCCAGTACTTC
>TRBJ2-7|few|TRBD2|TRBV7-9
CASSPGLVLSYEQYF
TGTGCCAGCAGCCCGGGACTAGTCTTATCCTACGAGCAGTACTTC
>TRBJ2-5|.|TRBD2|TRBV20-1
CSARKASGSLETQYF
TGCAGTGCTAGAAAGGCTAGCGGGAGTCTGGAGACCCAGTACTTC
>TRBJ2-6|.|.|TRBV6-5
CASSYEGGTGANVLTF
TGTGCCAGCAGTTACGAGGGGGGCACTGGGGCCAACGTCCTGACTTTC
>TRBJ2-3|few|.|TRBV12-3/TRBV12-4
CASNKDGITDTQYF
TGTGCCAGCAATAAGGACGGAATCACAGATACGCAGTATTTT
>TRBJ1-4|few|.|TRBV9
CASSPSDRIEKLFF
TGTGCCAGCAGCCCATCCGACAGGATTGAAAAACTGTTTTTT
>TRBJ2-7|.|TRBD1|TRBV5-6
CASSLAVMDRDPYEQYF
TGTGCCAGCAGCTTGGCCGTTATGGACAGGGACCCCTACGAGCAGTACTTC
>TRBJ2-3|.|TRBD2|TRBV12-3/TRBV12-4
CASSAGTSGRRGDTQYF
TGTGCCAGCAGTGCCGGGACTAGCGGGAGAAGAGGAGATACGCAGTATTTT
>TRBJ2-1|.|.|TRBV5-1
CASSLNVGLGYNEQFF
TGCGCCAGCAGCTTGAATGTGGGCTTGGGCTACAATGAGCAGTTCTTC
>TRBJ2-5|.|.|TRBV29-1
CSVVTVQVRETQYF
TGCAGCGTTGTCACGGTACAAGTGCGCGAGACCCAGTACTTC
>TRBJ2-5|.|.|TRBV11-2
CASSLEVLQGRETQYF
TGTGCCAGCAGCTTAGAAGTTTTGCAGGGACGGGAGACCCAGTACTTC
>TRBJ2-7|few|.|TRBV29-1
CSVVSGVYEQYF
TGCAGCGTTGTTTCAGGAGTCTACGAGCAGTACTTC
>TRBJ2-7|once|TRBD1|TRBV5-1
CASSGRTGPSYEQYF
TGCGCCAGCAGCGGGCGGACAGGCCCTTCCTACGAGCAGTACTTC
>TRBJ2-1|.|TRBD2|TRBV7-3
CASSQTGGGYNEQFF
TGTGCCAGCAGCCAAACTGGGGGGGGCTACAATGAGCAGTTCTTC
>TRBJ2-4|.|TRBD2|TRBV5-1
CASSLVSGGAVNIQYF
TGCGCCAGCAGCTTGGTTAGCGGGGGGGCCGTGAACATTCAGTACTTC
>TRBJ1-3|.|.|TRBV10-3
CAISSDGSSGNTIYF
TGTGCCATCAGCAGCGACGGTAGCTCTGGAAACACCATATATTTT
>TRBJ2-1|few|TRBD2|TRBV29-1
CSVEDPGLARFF
TGCAGCGTTGAAGATCCGGGACTAGCTAGGTTCTTC
>TRBJ2-7|.|.|TRBV15
CATSRQKDSYEQYF
TGTGCCACCAGCAGACAAAAAGACAGCTACGAGCAGTACTTC
>TRBJ2-1|.|.|TRBV20-1
CSARKDSRNNNEQFF
TGCAGTGCTAGAAAGGACAGTCGGAATAACAATGAGCAGTTCTTC
>TRBJ2-7|.|.|TRBV3-1
CASSQGPFDEQYF
TGTGCCAGCAGCCAAGGACCGTTCGACGAGCAGTACTTC
>TRBJ2-5|.|TRBD1|TRBV7-2
CASSYLQGAYETQYF
TGTGCCAGCAGCTACCTACAGGGGGCATATGAGACCCAGTACTTC
>TRBJ2-1|.|TRBD1|TRBV5-8
CASSPRGQGQFF
TGTGCCAGCAGCCCGAGGGGACAGGGACAGTTCTTC
>TRBJ1-2|.|.|TRBV6-2/TRBV6-3
CASSRPYGYTF
TGTGCCAGCAGCCGACCTTATGGCTACACCTTC
>TRBJ1-2|few|.|TRBV20-1
CSASDRWQSYGYTF
TGCAGTGCTAGTGATAGGTGGCAGAGCTATGGCTACACCTTC
>TRBJ2-1|.|.|TRBV12-3/TRBV12-4
CASSPPQAFYNEQFF
TGTGCCAGCAGTCCCCCCCAGGCATTTTACAATGAGCAGTTCTTC
>TRBJ2-1|.|TRBD2|TRBV10-3
CAINPTSGGNNEQFF
TGTGCCATCAACCCGACTAGCGGGGGAAACAATGAGCAGTTCTTC
>TRBJ2-1|.|TRBD2|TRBV5-1
CASSSAGTSPSSYNEQFF
TGCGCCAGCAGCTCCGCGGGGACTAGCCCTTCTTCCTACAATGAGCAGTTCTTC
>TRBJ2-7|.|.|TRBV12-3/TRBV12-4
CASSWTIYEQYF
TGTGCCAGCAGTTGGACCATCTACGAGCAGTACTTC
>TRBJ1-2|.|.|TRBV18
CASSPTGHIIGGYTF
TGTGCCAGCTCACCTACGGGACATATTATAGGTGGCTACACCTTC
>TRBJ1-1|.|.|TRBV5-1
CASSLAGGAEAFF
TGCGCCAGCAGCTTGGCCGGGGGCGCTGAAGCTTTCTTT
>TRBJ2-5|few|.|TRBV6-5
CASSYSVQETQYF
TGTGCCAGCAGTTACTCGGTACAAGAGACCCAGTACTTC
>TRBJ2-5|.|TRBD2|TRBV12-3/TRBV12-4
CASSQGLAGGSETQYF
TGTGCCAGCAGTCAGGGGCTAGCGGGGGGGTCGGAGACCCAGTACTTC
>TRBJ2-1|.|.|TRBV4-2
CASSQGDLGDEQFF
TGTGCCAGCAGCCAAGGTGACTTGGGCGATGAGCAGTTCTTC
>TRBJ1-2|.|.|TRBV7-6
CASSPRNRDLYGCTF
TGTGCCAGCAGCCCCCGTAACAGGGACCTCTATGGCTGCACCTTC
>TRBJ2-7|few|.|TRBV29-1
CSVGHTGEYEQYF
TGCAGCGTGGGACACACGGGCGAATACGAGCAGTACTTC
>TRBJ2-7|.|.|TRBV5-5
CASSPGRGYEQYF
TGTGCCAGCAGCCCCGGGCGGGGTTACGAGCAGTACTTC